Below, 13 T cell receptor beta chains from the same sample are listed, as sequenced in a study of a mutant IDH1 vaccine in newly diagnosed glioma. Time point here: week 11, during vaccination. Vaccinated patients received 300 ug of mutant IDH1 20-mer peptide per dose, with topical imiquimod. The data were produced by immunoSEQ multiplex PCR, yet TCRdb's version contains in-frame clones alone and is incomplete. The data show around 53,000 clones, over 75% seen once. Which antigens these TCRs recognize remains unknown. The material was PBMCs, obtained from a glioma patient whose treatment included an IDH1 peptide vaccine. The receptors here all came from a man aged 50-60 years with glioma.

A note on this clone: The same CDR3 is also encoded by other DNA sequences in this sample. V usage is TRBV5-1 and J usage is TRBJ2-3; no firm D call. Germline V CDR1 and CDR2: SGHRS, YFSETQ. The V end lost 0 bases, the J end lost 2 bases, and 1 base lay between the germline ends. This CDR3 is built from 12 residues. CDR3 residues: CASSLATDTQYF. The CDR3 coding sequence is TGCGCCAGCAGCTTGGCCACAGATACGCAGTATTTT.

The chain carries TRBV7-2 and TRBJ2-3; D unresolved. The CDR3 is made up of 15 amino acids. From germline, CDR1 is SGHTA and CDR2 FQGNSA. With 2 bases removed from V and 2 bases from J, the gap between germline ends came to 11 bases. CDR3 sequence reads: CASSLFWADTDTQYF. CDR3 sequence (DNA): TGTGCCAGCAGCTTATTTTGGGCAGACACAGATACGCAGTATTTT.

The genes are TRBV29-1 and TRBJ2-2; no clear D gene. Trimming pared 6 bases from V and 4 bases from J, leaving 9 bases between. Germline CDR1 reads SQVTM; CDR2 reads ANQGSEA. CDR3 length equals 12 residues. In DNA form, the CDR3 reads TGCAGCGTCCGGACGGCCACCGGGGAGCTGTTTTTT. Protein: CSVRTATGELFF.

This clone has just one count. The chain couples TRBV7-9 to TRBJ2-4; TRBD2 might be the D (6 bases). Germline V CDR1 and CDR2: SEHNR, FQNEAQ (reference sequence). The CDR3 runs to 15 residues. The germline V and J ends were trimmed by 4 bases and 2 bases, with 12 bases remaining between them. The chain's CDR3 is CASSSLGGSKNIQYF. The CDR3 nucleotides are TGTGCCAGCAGCTCATTGGGGGGATCCAAAAACATTCAGTACTTC.

In this sample, this clone turned up a few times. The genes are TRBV11-3 and TRBJ1-2; D is undetermined. The CDR3 has 13 amino acids. Germline CDR1 SGHNT, CDR2 YENEEA. With 3 bases removed from V and 14 bases from J, the gap between germline ends came to 19 bases. CDR3 bases: TGTGCCAGCAGCTTTTCCTTGGACGGGCTAAGGACCTTC. This encodes CASSFSLDGLRTF.

The V and J genes are TRBV30 and TRBJ2-3; tentatively, D is TRBD1 (6 bases). Germline CDR1 is GTSNPN and CDR2 is SVGIG (reference sequence). This CDR3 is 13 amino acids long. Trimming took 7 bases from V and 6 from J, leaving 17 bases between them. For the CDR3, the DNA is TGTGCCTTCACAGGGCGGTCCGTGGATACGCAGTATTTT. It specifies CAFTGRSVDTQYF.

V gene TRBV5-1 combines with J gene TRBJ1-2; a weak D match, TRBD1 (6 bases). V lost 2 bases and J 2 bases, leaving 10 bases between the germline ends. Germline V gene data show CDR1 as SGHRS and CDR2 as YFSETQ. This CDR3 spans 14 amino acids. CDR3 sequence reads: CASSFSGQNYGYTF. In DNA, the CDR3 is TGCGCCAGCAGCTTCAGTGGACAGAACTATGGCTACACCTTC.

The rearrangement joins TRBV6-6 to TRBJ2-1, with D possibly matching TRBD1 (5 bases). Germline V gene lookup returns CDR1 MNHNY and CDR2 SVGAGI (reference sequence). The germline V and J ends were trimmed by 4 bases and 0 bases, with 10 bases remaining between them. The CDR3 is 15 residues long. CDR3 loop: CASSLSDNSYNEQFF. In DNA form, the CDR3 reads TGTGCCAGCAGTTTATCGGACAACTCCTACAATGAGCAGTTCTTC.

This chain connects TRBV11-2 to TRBJ2-2, with no clear D. Germline CDR1 reads SGHAT; CDR2 reads FQNNGV. The CDR3 is made up of 14 amino acids. V lost 2 bases to trimming and J lost 1 base, with 5 bases between them. The CDR3 DNA is TGTGCCAGCAGCTTATCCGAGAACACCGGGGAGCTGTTTTTT. It specifies CASSLSENTGELFF.

J is TRBJ2-7 and V is TRBV4-2; D might be TRBD1 (6 bases). Per germline, CDR1 LGHNA and CDR2 YNFKEQ. V lost 8 bases and J lost 1, with 15 bases in between. The CDR3 totals 14 residues. This CDR3 reads CASSSGRGSYEQYF. CDR3 nucleotides: TGTGCCAGCTCCTCTGGCAGGGGATCCTACGAGCAGTACTTC.

The chain uses TRBV19 and TRBJ1-5; no clear D. V was cut by 6 bases and J by 0 bases, with 12 bases left in between. CDR3 length: 15 residues. The germline gives CDR1 LNHDA, CDR2 SQIVND (reference sequence). The DNA of the CDR3 is TGTGCCAGTAGAGGTCCCAGGAATAGCAATCAGCCCCAGCATTTT. Protein sequence: CASRGPRNSNQPQHF.

This clone was seen a single time. The chain carries TRBV2 and TRBJ1-5; 7 nucleotides line up with TRBD1. This CDR3 comprises 13 residues. The V and J ends lost 7 bases and 1 base, in that order; junction bases with no gene match: 1. Germline-derived CDR1 and CDR2 are SNHLY and FYNNEI. The CDR3 nucleotides are TGTGCCAGCATGGACAGGAGCAATCAGCCCCAGCATTTT. Protein product: CASMDRSNQPQHF. The full variable domain, in which reference TRBV2 and TRBJ1-5 provide the parts outside the CDR3, is EPEVTQTPSHQVTQMGQEVILRCVPISNHLYFYWYRQILGQKVEFLVSFYNNEISEKSEIFDDQFSVERPDGSNFTLKIRSTKLEDSAMYFCASMDRSNQPQHFGDGTRLSIL.

The rearrangement links TRBV5-1 to TRBJ2-5, with TRBD2 identical over 8 bases. Germline CDR1 reads SGHRS; CDR2 reads YFSETQ. The CDR3 spans 15 residues. J lost 5 bases, V lost 2 bases, and 8 bases had no gene match. The CDR3 spells CASSFGRGSSETQYF. The CDR3 nucleotides read TGCGCCAGCAGCTTCGGGAGGGGGTCTAGCGAGACCCAGTACTTC.